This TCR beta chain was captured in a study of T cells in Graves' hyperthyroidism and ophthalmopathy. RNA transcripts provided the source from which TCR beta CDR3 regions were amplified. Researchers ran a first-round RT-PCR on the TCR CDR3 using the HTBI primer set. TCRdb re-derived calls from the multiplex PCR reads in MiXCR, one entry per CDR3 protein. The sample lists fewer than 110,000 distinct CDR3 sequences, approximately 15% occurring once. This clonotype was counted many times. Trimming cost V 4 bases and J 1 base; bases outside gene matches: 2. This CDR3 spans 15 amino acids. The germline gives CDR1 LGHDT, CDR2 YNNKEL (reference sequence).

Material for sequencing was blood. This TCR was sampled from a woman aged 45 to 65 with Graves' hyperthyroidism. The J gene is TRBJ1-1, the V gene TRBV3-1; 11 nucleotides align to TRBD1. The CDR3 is CASSRDRGKNTEAFF. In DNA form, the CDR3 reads TGTGCCAGCAGCCGGGACAGGGGGAAGAACACTGAAGCTTTCTTT.